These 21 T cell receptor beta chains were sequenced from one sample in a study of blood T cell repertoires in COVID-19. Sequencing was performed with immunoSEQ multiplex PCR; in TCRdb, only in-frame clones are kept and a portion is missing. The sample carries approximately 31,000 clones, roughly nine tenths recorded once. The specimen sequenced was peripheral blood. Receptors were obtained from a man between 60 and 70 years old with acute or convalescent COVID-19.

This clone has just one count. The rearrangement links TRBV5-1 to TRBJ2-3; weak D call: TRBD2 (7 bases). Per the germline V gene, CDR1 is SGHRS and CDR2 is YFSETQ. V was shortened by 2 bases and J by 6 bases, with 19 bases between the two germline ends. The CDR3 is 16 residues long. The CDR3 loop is CASSLNGGGRLDTQYF. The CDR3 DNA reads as TGCGCCAGCAGCTTAAATGGGGGCGGGAGACTTGATACGCAGTATTTT.

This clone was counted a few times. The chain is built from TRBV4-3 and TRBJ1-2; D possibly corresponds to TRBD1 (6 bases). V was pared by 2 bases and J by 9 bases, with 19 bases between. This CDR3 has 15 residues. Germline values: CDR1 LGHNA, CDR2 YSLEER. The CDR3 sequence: CASSQSRTQGRSYTF. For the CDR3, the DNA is TGCGCCAGCAGCCAATCTAGGACTCAGGGGAGAAGCTACACCTTC.

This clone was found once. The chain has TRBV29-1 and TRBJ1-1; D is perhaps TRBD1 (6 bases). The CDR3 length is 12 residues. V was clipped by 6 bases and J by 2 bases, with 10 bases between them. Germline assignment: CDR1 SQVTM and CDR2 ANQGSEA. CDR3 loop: CSVGQINTEAFF. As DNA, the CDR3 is TGCAGCGTCGGACAGATCAACACTGAAGCTTTCTTT.

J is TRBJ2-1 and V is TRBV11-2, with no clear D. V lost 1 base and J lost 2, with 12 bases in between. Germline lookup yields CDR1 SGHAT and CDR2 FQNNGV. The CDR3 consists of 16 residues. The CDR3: CASSLGSGGPYNEQFF. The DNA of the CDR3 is TGTGCCAGCAGCTTAGGGTCGGGTGGTCCCTACAATGAGCAGTTCTTC. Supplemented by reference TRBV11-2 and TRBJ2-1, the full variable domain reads EAGVAQSPRYKIIEKRQSVAFWCNPISGHATLYWYQQILGQGPKLLIQFQNNGVVDDSQLPKDRFSAERLKGVDSTLKIQPAKLEDSAVYLCASSLGSGGPYNEQFFGPGTRLTVL.

The CDR3 region has the DNA TGTGCCAGCAGCCGATTACTCACAGATACGCAGTATTTT. Translation gives CASSRLLTDTQYF. This rearrangement joins TRBV6-5 to TRBJ2-3; D is ambiguous. This CDR3 comprises 13 residues. The V end was cut by 6 bases, the J end by 2 bases, with 9 bases between. Germline loops: CDR1 MNHEY, CDR2 SVGAGI.

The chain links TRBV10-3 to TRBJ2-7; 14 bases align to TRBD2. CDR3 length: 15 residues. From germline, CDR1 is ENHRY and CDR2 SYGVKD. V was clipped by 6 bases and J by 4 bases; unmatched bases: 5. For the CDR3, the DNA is TGTGCCATCAGCCGGGGACTAGCGGGAGCGTACGAGCAGTACTTC. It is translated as CAISRGLAGAYEQYF.

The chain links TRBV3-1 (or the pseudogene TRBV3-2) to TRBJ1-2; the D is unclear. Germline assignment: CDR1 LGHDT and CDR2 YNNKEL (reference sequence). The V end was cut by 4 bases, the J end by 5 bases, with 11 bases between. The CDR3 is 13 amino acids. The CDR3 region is CASSPEVGYGYTF. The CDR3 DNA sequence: TGTGCCAGCAGCCCTGAGGTTGGATATGGCTACACCTTC.

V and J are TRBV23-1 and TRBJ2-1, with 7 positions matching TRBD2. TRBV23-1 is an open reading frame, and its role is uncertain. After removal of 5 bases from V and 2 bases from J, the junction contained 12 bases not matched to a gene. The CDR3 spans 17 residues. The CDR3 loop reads CASSGYRASGPYNEQFF. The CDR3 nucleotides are TGCGCCAGCAGTGGATATCGGGCTAGCGGCCCCTACAATGAGCAGTTCTTC.

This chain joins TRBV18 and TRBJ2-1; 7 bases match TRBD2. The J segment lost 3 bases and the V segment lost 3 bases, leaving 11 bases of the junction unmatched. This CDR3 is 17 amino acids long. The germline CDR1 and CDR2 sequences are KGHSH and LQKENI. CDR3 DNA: TGTGCCAGCTCACCTTGGGGAGGGGCTGTGGACTACAATGAGCAGTTCTTC. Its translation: CASSPWGGAVDYNEQFF.

As DNA, the CDR3 is TGCGCCAGCAGCCCTAGCCCCGTAAATCAGCCCCAGCATTTT. Residues: CASSPSPVNQPQHF. The chain recombines TRBV4-3 with TRBJ1-5; unclear D gene. This CDR3 has 14 residues. The germline CDR1 and CDR2 sequences are LGHNA and YSLEER. Trimming cost V 4 bases and J 4 bases, with 11 bases left between them.

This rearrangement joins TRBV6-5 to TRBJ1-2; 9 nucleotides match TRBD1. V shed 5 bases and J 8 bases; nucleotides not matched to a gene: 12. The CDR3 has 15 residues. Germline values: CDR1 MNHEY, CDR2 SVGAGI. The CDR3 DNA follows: TGTGCCAGCAGTCCATCCCCACGGACAGGGGAGGGCTACACCTTC. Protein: CASSPSPRTGEGYTF.

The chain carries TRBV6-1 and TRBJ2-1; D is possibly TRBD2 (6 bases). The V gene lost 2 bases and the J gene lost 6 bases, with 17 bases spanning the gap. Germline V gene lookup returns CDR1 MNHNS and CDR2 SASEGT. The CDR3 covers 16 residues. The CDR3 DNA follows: TGTGCCAGCAGTGAATCTGGGACGCGGGAATTCAATGAGCAGTTCTTC. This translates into CASSESGTREFNEQFF.

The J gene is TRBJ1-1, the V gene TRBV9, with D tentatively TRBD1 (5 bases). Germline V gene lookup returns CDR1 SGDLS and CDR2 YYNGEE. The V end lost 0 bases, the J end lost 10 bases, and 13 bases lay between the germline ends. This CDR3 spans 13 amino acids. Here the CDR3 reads CASSVGWQGRAFF. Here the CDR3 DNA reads TGTGCCAGCAGCGTAGGATGGCAGGGCAGAGCTTTCTTT.

The CDR3 DNA follows: TGTGCCAGCAGAGAAGGGGGACTGAACACTGAAGCTTTCTTT. Its translation: CASREGGLNTEAFF. This chain uses TRBV3-1 (or the pseudogene TRBV3-2) with TRBJ1-1; TRBD1 might be the D (6 bases). The length of the CDR3 is 14 residues. Per germline, CDR1 LGHDT and CDR2 YNNKEL (reference sequence). Trimming took off 6 bases at V and 0 bases at J, with 11 bases between the two ends.

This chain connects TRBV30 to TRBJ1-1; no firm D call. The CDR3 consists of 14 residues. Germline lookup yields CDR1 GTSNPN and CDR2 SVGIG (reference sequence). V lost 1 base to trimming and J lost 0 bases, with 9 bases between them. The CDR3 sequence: CAWSATSMNTEAFF. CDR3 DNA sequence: TGTGCCTGGAGTGCGACAAGTATGAACACTGAAGCTTTCTTT.

The CDR3 DNA reads TGCGCCAGCAGTGGGTATGGGCGGGAAGGGGACAATGAGCAGTTCTTC. Its translation: CASSGYGREGDNEQFF. The V and J genes are TRBV10-2 and TRBJ2-1; D is possibly TRBD2 (6 bases). CDR3 length: 16 amino acids. Looked up from germline, CDR1 is WSHSY and CDR2 is SAAADI. Trimming removed 4 bases from V and 5 bases from J, with 18 bases in between.

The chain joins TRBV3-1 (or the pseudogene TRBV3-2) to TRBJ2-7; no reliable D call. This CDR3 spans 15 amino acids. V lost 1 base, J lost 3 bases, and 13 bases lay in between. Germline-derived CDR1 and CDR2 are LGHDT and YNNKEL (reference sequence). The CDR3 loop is CASSQAPGLSYEQYF. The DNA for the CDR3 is TGTGCCAGCAGCCAAGCGCCGGGTTTAAGCTACGAGCAGTACTTC.

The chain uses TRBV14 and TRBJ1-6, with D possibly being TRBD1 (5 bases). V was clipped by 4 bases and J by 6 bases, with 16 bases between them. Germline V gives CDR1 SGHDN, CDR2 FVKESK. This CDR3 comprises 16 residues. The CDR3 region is CASSLRQGRGNSPLHF. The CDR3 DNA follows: TGTGCCAGCAGCCTCAGACAAGGGAGGGGTAATTCACCCCTCCACTTT.

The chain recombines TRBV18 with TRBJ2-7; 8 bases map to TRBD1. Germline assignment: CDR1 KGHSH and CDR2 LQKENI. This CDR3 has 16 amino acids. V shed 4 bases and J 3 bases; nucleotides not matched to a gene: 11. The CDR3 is CASSLTPGTGVYEQYF. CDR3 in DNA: TGTGCCAGCTCACTGACCCCCGGGACAGGAGTCTACGAGCAGTACTTC.

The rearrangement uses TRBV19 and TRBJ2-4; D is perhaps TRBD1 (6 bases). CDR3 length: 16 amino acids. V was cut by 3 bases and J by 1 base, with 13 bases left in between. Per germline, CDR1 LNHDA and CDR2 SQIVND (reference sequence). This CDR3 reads CASSMGVGAAKNIQYF. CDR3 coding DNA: TGTGCCAGTAGTATGGGCGTGGGGGCGGCCAAAAACATTCAGTACTTC.

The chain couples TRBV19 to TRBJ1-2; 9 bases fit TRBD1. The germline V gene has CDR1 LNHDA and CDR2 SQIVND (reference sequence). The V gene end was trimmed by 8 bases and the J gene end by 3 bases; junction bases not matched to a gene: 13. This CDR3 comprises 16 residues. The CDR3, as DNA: TGTGCCAGTTCTTCGACCGGGACAGGGAGGGACTATGGCTACACCTTC. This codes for CASSSTGTGRDYGYTF.